The present entry profiles one T cell receptor (beta chain) with its context. V dropped 7 bases and J dropped 1; count of bases not matched to a gene: 7. Per germline, CDR1 MDHEN and CDR2 SYDVKM. The CDR3 length is 15 residues. TCRdb's copy holds only in-frame clones and misses some; the assay was immunoSEQ multiplex PCR. Found here are approximately 170,000 clones, 84% of them singletons; the top ten hold roughly 8%. These data are taken from a study of blood T cell repertoires in COVID-19. Overall study: The samples span acute and convalescent COVID-19 from the United States, Italy and Spain.

The V call is TRBV28, the J call TRBJ1-5; 7 bases line up with TRBD1. The sample was PBMCs or T cells enriched from blood (not recorded which). This clonotype was sampled from a woman between 45 and 60 years old who had recovered from COVID-19. As DNA, the CDR3 is TGTGCCAGCAAATCAGGGGGAGCAAGCAATCAGCCCCAGCATTTT. This encodes CASKSGGASNQPQHF.